These 10 T cell receptor beta chains were all obtained from the same sample, sequenced in a study of blood T cell repertoires in COVID-19. Profiled with immunoSEQ multiplex PCR; TCRdb holds only in-frame clones, not every one. Among fewer than 200,000 clones listed, under 85% were seen once. Sequencing was carried out using PBMCs or T cells enriched from blood (not recorded which). All receptors derive from a man in his fifties or sixties who had recovered from COVID-19.

The sample holds a few counts of this clone. The V and J genes are TRBV15 and TRBJ2-7, with a possible D match to TRBD1 (5 bases). The CDR3 runs 14 residues. Germline assignment: CDR1 LNHNV and CDR2 YYDKDF (reference sequence). Trimming took off 4 bases at V and 5 bases at J, with 15 bases between the two ends. The DNA of the CDR3 is TGTGCCACCAGCAATCCGCAGGGCGTCAACGAGCAGTACTTC. Residues: CATSNPQGVNEQYF.

V and J are TRBV19 and TRBJ1-5; maybe TRBD1 (6 bases). Germline V gene data show CDR1 as LNHDA and CDR2 as SQIVND (reference sequence). V lost 1 base and J lost 7, with 26 bases in between. CDR3 length equals 19 residues. The CDR3 spells CASSIAWGRVTLKRQPQHF. Here the CDR3 DNA reads TGTGCCAGTAGTATAGCCTGGGGGCGGGTCACCCTTAAACGGCAGCCCCAGCATTTT. Variable domain in full (rest from reference TRBV19 and TRBJ1-5): DGGITQSPKYLFRKEGQNVTLSCEQNLNHDAMYWYRQDPGQGLRLIYYSQIVNDFQKGDIAEGYSVSREKKESFPLTVTSAQKNPTAFYLCASSIAWGRVTLKRQPQHFGDGTRLSIL.

This clone was found once. The chain uses TRBV4-3 and TRBJ1-3; no reliable D call. Trimming stripped 0 bases from V and 4 bases from J, with 4 bases between. The CDR3 runs to 13 residues. Germline V lookup: CDR1 LGHNA, CDR2 YSLEER. CDR3: CASSQDMGNTIYF. CDR3 nucleotide sequence: TGCGCCAGCAGCCAAGATATGGGAAACACCATATATTTT.

The J gene is TRBJ2-3, the V gene TRBV30, with D maybe TRBD2 (6 bases). Between the trimmed V and J ends, which lost 0 bases and 2 bases, there was a span of 15 bases. This CDR3 has 16 residues. Germline CDR1 and CDR2: GTSNPN and SVGIG (reference sequence). Written as DNA, the CDR3 is TGTGCCTGGAGTGTACGCATGGGGGGAGCCACAGATACGCAGTATTTT. Translation: CAWSVRMGGATDTQYF.

This clone was observed a single time. The chain links TRBV11-2 to TRBJ1-1; 7 bases fit TRBD1. V dropped 4 bases and J dropped 6; count of bases not matched to a gene: 5. The CDR3 loop spans 13 amino acids. Germline CDR1 is SGHAT and CDR2 is FQNNGV. CDR3 nucleotides: TGTGCCAGCAGCTGGGACAGTCGGTCTGAAGCTTTCTTT. This encodes CASSWDSRSEAFF.

The chain recombines TRBV5-4 with TRBJ1-1, with D tentatively TRBD1 (6 bases). Germline CDR1 is SGHNT and CDR2 is YYREEE (reference sequence). V lost 4 bases, J lost 0 bases, and 16 bases lay in between. CDR3 length: 16 amino acids. CDR3 residues: CASSLTPDSMNTEAFF. CDR3 coding DNA: TGTGCCAGCAGCCTAACGCCGGACAGTATGAACACTGAAGCTTTCTTT.

The V call is TRBV3-1 (or the pseudogene TRBV3-2), the J call TRBJ2-3; 8 bases are shared with TRBD2. Germline CDR1 and CDR2: LGHDT and YNNKEL (reference sequence). The V segment lost 7 bases and the J segment 1 base; nucleotides outside the gene matches: 7. The CDR3 runs to 15 residues. Here the CDR3 reads CASNSFGGGTDTQYF. CDR3 nucleotide sequence: TGTGCCAGCAACTCATTCGGGGGGGGCACAGATACGCAGTATTTT.

This clone was counted a single time. V usage is TRBV6-5 and J usage is TRBJ2-7; D unresolved. CDR1 is MNHEY and CDR2 is SVGAGI in the germline V gene. CDR3 length: 12 amino acids. Trimming stripped 4 bases from V and 5 bases from J, with 9 bases between. CDR3 protein: CASSSAVNEQYF. CDR3 nucleotides: TGTGCCAGCAGTTCCGCGGTGAACGAGCAGTACTTC.

The CDR3 here is CASSFGQLLYGYTF. The CDR3 DNA reads as TGTGCCAGCAGCTTCGGACAGCTTCTCTATGGCTACACCTTC. This chain connects TRBV5-8 to TRBJ1-2; possibly TRBD1 for D (6 bases). The ends were cut back, 2 bases at V and 4 bases at J, with 12 bases in the middle. There are 14 residues in the CDR3. CDR1 and CDR2 (germline): SGHTS, YDEGEE.

The chain uses TRBV10-3 and TRBJ2-5; a weak D match, TRBD2 (6 bases). Germline V gives CDR1 ENHRY, CDR2 SYGVKD. This CDR3 is built from 12 residues. The ends were cut back, 9 bases at V and 4 bases at J, with 12 bases in the middle. CDR3 residues: CAMGAGRETQYF. For the CDR3, the DNA is TGTGCCATGGGTGCGGGGAGAGAGACCCAGTACTTC.